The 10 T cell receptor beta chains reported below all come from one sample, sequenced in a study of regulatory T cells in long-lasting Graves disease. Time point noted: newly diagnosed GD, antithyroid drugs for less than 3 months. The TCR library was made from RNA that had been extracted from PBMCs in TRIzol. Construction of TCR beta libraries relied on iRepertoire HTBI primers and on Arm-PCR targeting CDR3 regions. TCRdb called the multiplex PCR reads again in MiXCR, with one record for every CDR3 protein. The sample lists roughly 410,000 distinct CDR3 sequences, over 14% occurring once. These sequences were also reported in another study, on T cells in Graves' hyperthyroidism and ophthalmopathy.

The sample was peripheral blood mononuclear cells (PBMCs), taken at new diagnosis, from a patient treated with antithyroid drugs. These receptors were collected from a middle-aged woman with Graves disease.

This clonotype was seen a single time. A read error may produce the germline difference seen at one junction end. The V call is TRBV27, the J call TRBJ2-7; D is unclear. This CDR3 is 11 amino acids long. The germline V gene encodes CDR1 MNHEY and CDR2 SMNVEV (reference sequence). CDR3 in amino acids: CATSFGYEQYF. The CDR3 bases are TGTGCCACCAGTTTTGGCTACGAGCAGTACTTC.

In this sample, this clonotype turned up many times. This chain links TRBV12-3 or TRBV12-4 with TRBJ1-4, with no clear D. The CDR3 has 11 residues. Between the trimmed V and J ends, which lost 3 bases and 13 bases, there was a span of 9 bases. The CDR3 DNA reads TGTGCCAGCAGTTTCGGGCACACACTGTTTTTT. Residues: CASSFGHTLFF.

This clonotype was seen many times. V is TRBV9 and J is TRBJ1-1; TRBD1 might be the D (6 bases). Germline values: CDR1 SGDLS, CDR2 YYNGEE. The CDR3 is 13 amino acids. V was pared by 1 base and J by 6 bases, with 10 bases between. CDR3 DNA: TGTGCCAGCAGCGTAAAGGGGGGTGCTGAAGCTTTCTTT. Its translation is CASSVKGGAEAFF.

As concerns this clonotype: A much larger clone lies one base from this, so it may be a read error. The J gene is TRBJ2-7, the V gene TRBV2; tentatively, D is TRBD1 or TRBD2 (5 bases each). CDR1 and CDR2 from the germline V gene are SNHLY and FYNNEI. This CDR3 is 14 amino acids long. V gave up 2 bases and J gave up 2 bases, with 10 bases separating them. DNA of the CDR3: TGTGCCAGCAGTGAATTGGGGACCCCCTACGAGCAGTACTTC. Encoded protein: CASSELGTPYEQYF.

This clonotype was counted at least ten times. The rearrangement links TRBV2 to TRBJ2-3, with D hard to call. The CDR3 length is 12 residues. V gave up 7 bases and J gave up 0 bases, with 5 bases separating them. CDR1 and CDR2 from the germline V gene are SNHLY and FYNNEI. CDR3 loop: CASKISTDTQYF. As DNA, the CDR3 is TGTGCCAGCAAGATAAGCACAGATACGCAGTATTTT.

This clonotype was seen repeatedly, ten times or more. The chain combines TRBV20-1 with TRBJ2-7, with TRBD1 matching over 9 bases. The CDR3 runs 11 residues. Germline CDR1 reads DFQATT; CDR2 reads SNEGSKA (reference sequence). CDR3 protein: CSSGQGNEQYF. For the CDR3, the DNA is TGCAGCTCCGGACAGGGGAACGAGCAGTACTTC.

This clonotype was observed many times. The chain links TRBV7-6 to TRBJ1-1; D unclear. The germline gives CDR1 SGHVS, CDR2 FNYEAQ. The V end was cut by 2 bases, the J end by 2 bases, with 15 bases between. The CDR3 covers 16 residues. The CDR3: CASSLSSGWDNTEAFF. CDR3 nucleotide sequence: TGTGCCAGCAGCTTATCCAGTGGGTGGGATAACACTGAAGCTTTCTTT.

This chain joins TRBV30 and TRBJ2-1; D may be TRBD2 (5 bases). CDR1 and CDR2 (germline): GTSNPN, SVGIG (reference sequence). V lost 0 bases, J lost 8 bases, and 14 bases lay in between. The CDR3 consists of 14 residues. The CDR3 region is CAWSVLEGGDEQFF. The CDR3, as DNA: TGTGCCTGGAGTGTACTTGAGGGTGGGGATGAGCAGTTCTTC.

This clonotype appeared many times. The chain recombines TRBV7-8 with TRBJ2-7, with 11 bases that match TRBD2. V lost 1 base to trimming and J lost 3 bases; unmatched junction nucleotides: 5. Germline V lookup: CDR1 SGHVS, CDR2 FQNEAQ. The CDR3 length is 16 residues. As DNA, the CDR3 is TGTGCCAGCAGCTTAGGGGGACTAGCGGCCTTCTACGAGCAGTACTTC. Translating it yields CASSLGGLAAFYEQYF. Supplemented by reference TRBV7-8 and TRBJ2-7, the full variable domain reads GAGVSQSPRYKVAKRGQDVALRCDPISGHVSLFWYQQALGQGPEFLTYFQNEAQLDKSGLPSDRFFAERPEGSVSTLKIQRTQQEDSAVYLCASSLGGLAAFYEQYFGPGTRLTVT.

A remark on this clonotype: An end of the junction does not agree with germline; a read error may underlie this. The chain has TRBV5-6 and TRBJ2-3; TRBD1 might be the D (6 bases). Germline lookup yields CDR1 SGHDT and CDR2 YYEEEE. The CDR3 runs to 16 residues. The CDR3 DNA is TGTGCCAGCAGCTTACAGACACAGGGTTACACAGATAGGCAGTATTTT. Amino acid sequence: CASSLQTQGYTDRQYF.